These T cell receptor beta chains were read from a single sample in a study of cytomegalovirus exposure and HLA in healthy donors. This table comes from immunoSEQ multiplex PCR, and its TCRdb copy is limited to in-frame clones, with some not included. This table holds over 150,000 clones, about 80% found once. The sequenced sample consisted of PBMCs. The origin of the receptors is a woman younger than 30 in good health and CMV-seropositive. Each CDR3 is given with its conserved first and last residue. The order of the fields is V gene, clone size, D gene, J gene, CDR3 protein, CDR3 DNA. D genes are given only for firm matches. Only part of the rows carry a size: once, few, many, or a class if the clone is expanded.

v_gene: TRBV2
abundance: NA
d_gene: TRBD1
j_gene: TRBJ1-5
CDR3aa: CASSGQGVGNNQPQHF
CDR3nt: TGTGCCAGCAGTGGACAGGGTGTCGGGAACAATCAGCCCCAGCATTTT

v_gene: TRBV5-1
abundance: NA
d_gene: NA
j_gene: TRBJ2-2
CDR3aa: CASTGQLNTGELFF
CDR3nt: TGCGCCAGCACCGGACAGCTGAACACCGGGGAGCTGTTTTTT

v_gene: TRBV5-1
abundance: NA
d_gene: NA
j_gene: TRBJ2-1
CDR3aa: CASSLEDTLLLSYNEQFF
CDR3nt: TGCGCCAGCAGCTTAGAGGACACTCTACTTCTCTCCTACAATGAGCAGTTCTTC

v_gene: TRBV27
abundance: NA
d_gene: NA
j_gene: TRBJ2-3
CDR3aa: CASSKISTDTQYF
CDR3nt: TGTGCCAGCAGTAAAATCTCCACAGATACGCAGTATTTT

v_gene: TRBV6-1
abundance: NA
d_gene: NA
j_gene: TRBJ1-6
CDR3aa: CASRDTVSPLHF
CDR3nt: TGTGCCAGCAGGGACACGGTTTCACCCCTCCACTTT

v_gene: TRBV6-6
abundance: NA
d_gene: NA
j_gene: TRBJ1-5
CDR3aa: CASRGRQTNQPQHF
CDR3nt: TGTGCCAGCAGGGGCAGACAGACGAATCAGCCCCAGCATTTT

v_gene: TRBV7-9
abundance: NA
d_gene: NA
j_gene: TRBJ2-7
CDR3aa: CASSASSGSEQYF
CDR3nt: TGTGCCAGCAGCGCCAGCTCGGGGTCGGAGCAGTACTTC

v_gene: TRBV15
abundance: NA
d_gene: NA
j_gene: TRBJ2-3
CDR3aa: CATSRGAGVDTQYF
CDR3nt: TGTGCCACCAGCAGGGGGGCAGGGGTGGATACGCAGTATTTT

v_gene: TRBV18
abundance: NA
d_gene: TRBD1
j_gene: TRBJ1-6
CDR3aa: CASSQDRGQYSPLHF
CDR3nt: TGTGCCAGCTCGCAAGACAGGGGTCAATATTCACCCCTCCACTTT

v_gene: TRBV4-1
abundance: NA
d_gene: NA
j_gene: TRBJ1-6
CDR3aa: CASSQDYGQLTPPLHF
CDR3nt: TGCGCCAGCAGCCAAGATTACGGACAGCTGACACCACCCCTCCACTTT

v_gene: TRBV5-6
abundance: NA
d_gene: TRBD2
j_gene: TRBJ2-7
CDR3aa: CASSKPTSGTYEQYF
CDR3nt: TGTGCCAGCTCCAAGCCAACTAGCGGAACCTACGAGCAGTACTTC

v_gene: TRBV5-5
abundance: many
d_gene: NA
j_gene: TRBJ1-1
CDR3aa: CASSWALNTEAFF
CDR3nt: TGTGCCAGCTCATGGGCACTTAACACTGAAGCTTTCTTT

v_gene: TRBV27
abundance: NA
d_gene: TRBD1
j_gene: TRBJ1-5
CDR3aa: CASSSQRDRYSNQPQHF
CDR3nt: TGTGCCAGCAGTTCTCAGCGGGACAGGTATAGCAATCAGCCCCAGCATTTT

v_gene: TRBV2
abundance: once
d_gene: NA
j_gene: TRBJ1-2
CDR3aa: CASSSVTAGGGYTF
CDR3nt: TGTGCCAGCAGTTCTGTCACAGCGGGTGGTGGCTACACCTTC

v_gene: TRBV10-3
abundance: NA
d_gene: TRBD2
j_gene: TRBJ2-2
CDR3aa: CAIGGLGETGELFF
CDR3nt: TGTGCCATCGGGGGACTAGGTGAAACCGGGGAGCTGTTTTTT

v_gene: TRBV6-1
abundance: once
d_gene: NA
j_gene: TRBJ2-3
CDR3aa: CASSAGLPSTDTQYF
CDR3nt: TGTGCCAGCAGTGCTGGTCTACCGAGCACAGATACGCAGTATTTT

v_gene: TRBV6-1
abundance: NA
d_gene: NA
j_gene: TRBJ1-1
CDR3aa: CASMRQATEAFF
CDR3nt: TGTGCCAGCATGAGACAGGCTACTGAAGCTTTCTTT

v_gene: TRBV7-9
abundance: once
d_gene: NA
j_gene: TRBJ1-1
CDR3aa: CASSSEYMNTEAFF
CDR3nt: TGTGCCAGCAGCTCCGAATACATGAACACTGAAGCTTTCTTT

v_gene: TRBV7-2
abundance: NA
d_gene: NA
j_gene: TRBJ1-5
CDR3aa: CASSSLGANQPQHF
CDR3nt: TGTGCCAGCAGCTCTCTGGGGGCCAATCAGCCCCAGCATTTT

v_gene: TRBV6-6
abundance: NA
d_gene: NA
j_gene: TRBJ1-1
CDR3aa: CASTKGVLDTEAFF
CDR3nt: TGTGCCAGCACAAAGGGGGTTTTGGACACTGAAGCTTTCTTT

v_gene: TRBV14
abundance: NA
d_gene: NA
j_gene: TRBJ2-2
CDR3aa: CASSPLTEAGELFF
CDR3nt: TGTGCCAGCAGCCCCTTGACAGAGGCCGGGGAGCTGTTTTTT

v_gene: TRBV7-6
abundance: NA
d_gene: TRBD1
j_gene: TRBJ2-5
CDR3aa: CASSNTGVSETQYF
CDR3nt: TGTGCCAGCAGCAATACAGGGGTTTCGGAGACCCAGTACTTC

v_gene: TRBV27
abundance: NA
d_gene: NA
j_gene: TRBJ1-1
CDR3aa: CASRMTGNTEAFF
CDR3nt: TGTGCCAGCAGAATGACAGGGAACACTGAAGCTTTCTTT

v_gene: TRBV7-6
abundance: NA
d_gene: NA
j_gene: TRBJ1-2
CDR3aa: CASSPGVGPGEYGYTF
CDR3nt: TGCGCCAGCAGCCCTGGGGTCGGGCCAGGGGAATATGGCTACACCTTC

v_gene: TRBV6-1
abundance: once
d_gene: NA
j_gene: TRBJ2-3
CDR3aa: CASSEGRGAGTDTQYF
CDR3nt: TGTGCCAGCAGTGAAGGGAGGGGCGCTGGGACAGATACGCAGTATTTT

v_gene: TRBV7-8
abundance: NA
d_gene: NA
j_gene: TRBJ1-3
CDR3aa: CASKREEKNTIYF
CDR3nt: TGTGCCAGCAAACGGGAGGAAAAAAACACCATATATTTT

v_gene: TRBV27
abundance: NA
d_gene: TRBD1
j_gene: TRBJ1-5
CDR3aa: CASSSSGGGQPQHF
CDR3nt: TGTGCCAGCAGTTCATCAGGGGGGGGTCAGCCCCAGCATTTT

v_gene: TRBV7-8
abundance: once
d_gene: NA
j_gene: TRBJ2-1
CDR3aa: CASSFMGGNYNEQFF
CDR3nt: TGTGCCAGCAGCTTTATGGGGGGAAACTACAATGAGCAGTTCTTC

v_gene: TRBV6-6
abundance: NA
d_gene: NA
j_gene: TRBJ1-2
CDR3aa: CASSFKPGGSFGYTF
CDR3nt: TGTGCCAGCAGTTTTAAACCCGGGGGTAGTTTCGGCTACACCTTC

v_gene: TRBV5-1
abundance: NA
d_gene: NA
j_gene: TRBJ1-1
CDR3aa: CASSLAGGLTEAFF
CDR3nt: TGCGCCAGCAGCTTGGCCGGGGGACTCACAGAAGCTTTCTTT

v_gene: TRBV6-1
abundance: NA
d_gene: NA
j_gene: TRBJ1-6
CDR3aa: CASSEVVREGNSPLHF
CDR3nt: TGTGCCAGCAGTGAAGTCGTCAGGGAGGGTAATTCACCCCTCCACTTT

v_gene: TRBV29-1
abundance: NA
d_gene: NA
j_gene: TRBJ2-3
CDR3aa: CSAGFSHTDTQYF
CDR3nt: TGCAGCGCGGGGTTTTCCCACACAGATACGCAGTATTTT

v_gene: TRBV11-2
abundance: NA
d_gene: TRBD1
j_gene: TRBJ2-1
CDR3aa: CASSLGRWGQVINEQFF
CDR3nt: TGTGCCAGCAGCTTAGGAAGGTGGGGACAGGTGATCAATGAGCAGTTCTTC

v_gene: TRBV9
abundance: NA
d_gene: TRBD1
j_gene: TRBJ1-3
CDR3aa: CASSALTGGTGNTIYF
CDR3nt: TGTGCCAGCAGCGCCCTTACAGGGGGCACTGGAAACACCATATATTTT

v_gene: TRBV5-8
abundance: NA
d_gene: NA
j_gene: TRBJ2-7
CDR3aa: CASSSLLAGTLSYEQYF
CDR3nt: TGTGCCAGCAGCTCCCTACTGGCGGGTACCCTCTCCTACGAGCAGTACTTC

v_gene: TRBV7-8
abundance: NA
d_gene: TRBD2
j_gene: TRBJ2-3
CDR3aa: CASSLRLSSGASTDTQYF
CDR3nt: TGTGCCAGCAGCTTAAGATTATCTAGCGGGGCTAGCACAGATACGCAGTATTTT

v_gene: TRBV19
abundance: NA
d_gene: NA
j_gene: TRBJ1-1
CDR3aa: CASRDKGDTEAFF
CDR3nt: TGTGCCAGTAGGGATAAAGGGGACACTGAAGCTTTCTTT

v_gene: TRBV6-1
abundance: NA
d_gene: NA
j_gene: TRBJ2-1
CDR3aa: CASNLRGGTHNEQFF
CDR3nt: TGTGCCAGCAATCTCCGCGGGGGCACGCACAATGAGCAGTTCTTC

v_gene: TRBV11-1
abundance: NA
d_gene: NA
j_gene: TRBJ2-1
CDR3aa: CASSITRKLTHNEQFF
CDR3nt: TGTGCCAGCAGCATAACTAGAAAGTTAACGCACAATGAGCAGTTCTTC

v_gene: TRBV28
abundance: NA
d_gene: NA
j_gene: TRBJ1-6
CDR3aa: CASSSQGPVGSYNSPLHF
CDR3nt: TGTGCCAGCAGTTCACAGGGCCCGGTTGGATCCTATAATTCACCCCTCCACTTT

v_gene: TRBV27
abundance: NA
d_gene: TRBD2
j_gene: TRBJ2-1
CDR3aa: CASSLTSGGNEQFF
CDR3nt: TGTGCCAGCAGTTTAACTAGCGGGGGCAATGAGCAGTTCTTC

v_gene: TRBV27
abundance: NA
d_gene: TRBD1
j_gene: TRBJ1-2
CDR3aa: CASHDRVGGYTF
CDR3nt: TGTGCCAGCCACGACAGGGTGGGCGGCTACACCTTC

v_gene: TRBV14
abundance: NA
d_gene: TRBD2
j_gene: TRBJ2-1
CDR3aa: CASSQGTSGGRGWNEQFF
CDR3nt: TGTGCCAGCAGCCAGGGGACTAGCGGGGGCCGGGGATGGAATGAGCAGTTCTTC

v_gene: TRBV4-3
abundance: NA
d_gene: NA
j_gene: TRBJ1-2
CDR3aa: CASSHDRNYGYTF
CDR3nt: TGCGCCAGCAGCCATGACAGAAACTATGGCTACACCTTC

v_gene: TRBV14
abundance: NA
d_gene: NA
j_gene: TRBJ2-2
CDR3aa: CASSQSSPGELFF
CDR3nt: TGTGCCAGCAGCCAGAGTAGTCCCGGGGAGCTGTTTTTT

v_gene: TRBV7-2
abundance: NA
d_gene: NA
j_gene: TRBJ2-3
CDR3aa: CASSSSDTQYF
CDR3nt: TGTGCCAGCAGCAGCTCAGATACGCAGTATTTT

v_gene: TRBV10-2
abundance: few
d_gene: TRBD1
j_gene: TRBJ1-6
CDR3aa: CASSDPGQASPLHF
CDR3nt: TGCGCCAGCAGTGACCCGGGACAGGCTTCACCCCTCCACTTT

v_gene: TRBV29-1
abundance: NA
d_gene: NA
j_gene: TRBJ2-7
CDR3aa: CSVVLHSYEQYF
CDR3nt: TGCAGCGTCGTACTTCATTCCTACGAGCAGTACTTC

v_gene: TRBV9
abundance: NA
d_gene: TRBD1
j_gene: TRBJ2-3
CDR3aa: CASSADRETDTQYF
CDR3nt: TGTGCCAGCAGCGCGGACAGGGAGACAGATACGCAGTATTTT

v_gene: TRBV11-3
abundance: once
d_gene: NA
j_gene: TRBJ2-5
CDR3aa: CASSLGDPWGNQETQYF
CDR3nt: TGTGCCAGCAGCTTAGGCGATCCCTGGGGCAACCAAGAGACCCAGTACTTC

v_gene: TRBV2
abundance: NA
d_gene: NA
j_gene: TRBJ1-6
CDR3aa: CASSDRRLGPLHF
CDR3nt: TGTGCCAGCAGTGACAGGAGGTTAGGACCCCTCCACTTT

v_gene: TRBV5-1
abundance: NA
d_gene: TRBD1
j_gene: TRBJ2-7
CDR3aa: CASSVLQGAYEQYF
CDR3nt: TGCGCCAGCAGCGTCCTACAGGGGGCCTACGAGCAGTACTTC